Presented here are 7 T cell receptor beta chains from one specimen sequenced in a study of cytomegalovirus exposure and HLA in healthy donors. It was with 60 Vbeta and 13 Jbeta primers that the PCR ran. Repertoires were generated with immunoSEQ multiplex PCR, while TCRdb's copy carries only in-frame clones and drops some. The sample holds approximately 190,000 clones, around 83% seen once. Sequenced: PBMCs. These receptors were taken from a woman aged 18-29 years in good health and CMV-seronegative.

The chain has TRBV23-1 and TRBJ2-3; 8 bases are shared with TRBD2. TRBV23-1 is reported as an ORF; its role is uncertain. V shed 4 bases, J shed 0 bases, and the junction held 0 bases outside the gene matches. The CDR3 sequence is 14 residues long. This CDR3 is CASSPSGSTDTQYF. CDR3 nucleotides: TGCGCCAGCAGTCCTAGCGGGAGCACAGATACGCAGTATTTT.

The CDR3, as DNA: TGCGCCAGCAGCTTGGAATGGTTGATAGCCCCGGCCGGGGAGCTGTTTTTT. It translates to CASSLEWLIAPAGELFF. V gene TRBV5-1 combines with J gene TRBJ2-2; D gene unclear. CDR1 is SGHRS and CDR2 is YFSETQ in the germline V gene. This CDR3 comprises 17 residues. The germline V and J ends were trimmed by 0 bases and 6 bases, with 18 bases remaining between them.

This CDR3 is CASSQDAGRDNEQFF. The CDR3, as DNA: TGTGCCAGCAGCCAAGATGCCGGGAGGGACAATGAGCAGTTCTTC. The chain couples TRBV4-2 to TRBJ2-1; 8 nucleotides agree with TRBD2. The CDR3 is 15 amino acids. V shed 0 bases, J shed 5 bases, and the junction held 3 bases outside the gene matches. Germline lookup yields CDR1 LGHNA and CDR2 YNFKEQ.

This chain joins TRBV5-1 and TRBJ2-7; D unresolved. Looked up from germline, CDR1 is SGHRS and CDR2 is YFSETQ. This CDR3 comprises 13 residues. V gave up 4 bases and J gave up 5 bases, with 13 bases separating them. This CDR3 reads CASSPPGYDEQYF. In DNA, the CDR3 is TGCGCCAGCAGCCCCCCGGGTTACGACGAGCAGTACTTC.

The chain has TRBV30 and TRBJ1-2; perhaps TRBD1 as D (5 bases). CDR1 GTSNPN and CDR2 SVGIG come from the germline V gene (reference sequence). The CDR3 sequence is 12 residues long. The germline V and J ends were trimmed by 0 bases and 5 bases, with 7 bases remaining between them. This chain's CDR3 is CAWSVGGYGYTF. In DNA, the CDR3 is TGTGCCTGGAGTGTCGGGGGGTATGGCTACACCTTC.

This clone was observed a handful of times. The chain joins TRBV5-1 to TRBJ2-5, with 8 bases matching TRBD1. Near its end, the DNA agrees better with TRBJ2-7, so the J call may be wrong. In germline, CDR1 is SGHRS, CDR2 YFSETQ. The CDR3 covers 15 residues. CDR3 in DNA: TGCGCCAGCAGCTTGGCCACTGGCAGGGGGCGCGAGCAGTACTTC. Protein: CASSLATGRGREQYF.

This CDR3 reads CASTKQGTAEQYF. The CDR3 DNA reads as TGTGCCAGCACGAAACAGGGTACGGCCGAGCAGTACTTC. The chain couples TRBV27 to TRBJ2-5; D is perhaps TRBD1 (6 bases). The DNA matches TRBJ2-7 better at its end, which makes the J call doubtful. Germline CDR1 and CDR2: MNHEY and SMNVEV (reference sequence). The CDR3 contains 13 residues.